These T cell receptor beta chains were read from a single sample in a study of a mutant IDH1 vaccine in newly diagnosed glioma. The antigens of these receptors remain unknown. Some clones are missing from TCRdb's copy, which holds only in-frame ones; the method was immunoSEQ multiplex PCR. Altogether 41,000 or so clones are present, approximately 92% being singletons, with the ten largest covering 1.5%. This specimen consisted of PBMCs, obtained from a glioma patient whose treatment included an IDH1 peptide vaccine. All receptors derive from a man in his forties or fifties with glioma. Both conserved end residues are trimmed from each CDR3. Fields, in order: J gene, V gene, CDR3 protein.

TRBJ2-7,TRBV11-2,ASSLPWPAGPEQY
TRBJ2-1,TRBV11-3,ASSLGPSHYNEQF
TRBJ2-2,TRBV18,ASSRLASNTGELF
TRBJ1-2,TRBV2,ASRRRTGTTSDGYT
TRBJ2-3,TRBV6-5,ASSSQGASDTQY
TRBJ2-3,TRBV15,ATSRDRGLAGLGGRGDTQY
TRBJ2-1,TRBV5-1,ASSLLVTRDPGNEQF
TRBJ1-6,TRBV27,ASSWTGTGHSPLH
TRBJ1-1,TRBV29-1,SVQGKSEAF
TRBJ2-2,TRBV30,AWSGGYGELF
TRBJ1-1,TRBV14,ASSELGGLNTEAF
TRBJ1-1,TRBV9,ASSLRGGGNTEAF
TRBJ2-7,TRBV6-1,ASSDRELGYEQY
TRBJ2-7,TRBV6-5,ASSYRGGSYEQY
TRBJ2-7,TRBV9,ASSVLQGGDSEQY
TRBJ1-2,TRBV9,ASSSAETWFGYT
TRBJ2-1,TRBV11-1,ASSPLGLYNEQF
TRBJ1-1,TRBV4-1,ASSQVGQLNTEAF
TRBJ1-1,TRBV27,ASSSYGTVNTEAF
TRBJ2-5,TRBV5-1,ASSLDRGERETQY